Presented here are 2 T cell receptor beta chains from one specimen sequenced in a study of OX40 agonist ivuxolimab in advanced cancers. Profiling relied on immunoSEQ multiplex PCR, and the TCRdb table lists in-frame clones only, not all of them. The table shows about 80,000 clones, with approximately 94% occurring only once. The sequencing used CD4+ or CD8+ T cells sorted from blood, collected in a trial of the OX40 agonist ivuxolimab. These receptors were collected from an adult with an advanced solid tumor such as melanoma, head and neck, liver or kidney cancer.

The rearrangement uses TRBV7-6 and TRBJ1-4; no reliable D call. Trimming took off 0 bases at V and 7 bases at J, with 12 bases between the two ends. Germline values: CDR1 SGHVS, CDR2 FNYEAQ. The CDR3 totals 15 residues. The CDR3 protein is CASSLATGSREKLFF. The CDR3 nucleotides are TGTGCCAGCAGCTTAGCGACGGGCAGCCGTGAAAAACTGTTTTTT.

The chain has TRBV6-4 and TRBJ2-7; 8 nucleotides agree with TRBD2. V was pared by 6 bases and J by 0 bases, with 10 bases of the junction left unmatched. The CDR3 length is 16 residues. Germline loops: CDR1 MRHNA, CDR2 SNTAGT. This CDR3 is CASSGLAIPSSYEQYF. CDR3 coding DNA: TGTGCCAGCAGCGGACTAGCCATACCTAGCTCCTACGAGCAGTACTTC.